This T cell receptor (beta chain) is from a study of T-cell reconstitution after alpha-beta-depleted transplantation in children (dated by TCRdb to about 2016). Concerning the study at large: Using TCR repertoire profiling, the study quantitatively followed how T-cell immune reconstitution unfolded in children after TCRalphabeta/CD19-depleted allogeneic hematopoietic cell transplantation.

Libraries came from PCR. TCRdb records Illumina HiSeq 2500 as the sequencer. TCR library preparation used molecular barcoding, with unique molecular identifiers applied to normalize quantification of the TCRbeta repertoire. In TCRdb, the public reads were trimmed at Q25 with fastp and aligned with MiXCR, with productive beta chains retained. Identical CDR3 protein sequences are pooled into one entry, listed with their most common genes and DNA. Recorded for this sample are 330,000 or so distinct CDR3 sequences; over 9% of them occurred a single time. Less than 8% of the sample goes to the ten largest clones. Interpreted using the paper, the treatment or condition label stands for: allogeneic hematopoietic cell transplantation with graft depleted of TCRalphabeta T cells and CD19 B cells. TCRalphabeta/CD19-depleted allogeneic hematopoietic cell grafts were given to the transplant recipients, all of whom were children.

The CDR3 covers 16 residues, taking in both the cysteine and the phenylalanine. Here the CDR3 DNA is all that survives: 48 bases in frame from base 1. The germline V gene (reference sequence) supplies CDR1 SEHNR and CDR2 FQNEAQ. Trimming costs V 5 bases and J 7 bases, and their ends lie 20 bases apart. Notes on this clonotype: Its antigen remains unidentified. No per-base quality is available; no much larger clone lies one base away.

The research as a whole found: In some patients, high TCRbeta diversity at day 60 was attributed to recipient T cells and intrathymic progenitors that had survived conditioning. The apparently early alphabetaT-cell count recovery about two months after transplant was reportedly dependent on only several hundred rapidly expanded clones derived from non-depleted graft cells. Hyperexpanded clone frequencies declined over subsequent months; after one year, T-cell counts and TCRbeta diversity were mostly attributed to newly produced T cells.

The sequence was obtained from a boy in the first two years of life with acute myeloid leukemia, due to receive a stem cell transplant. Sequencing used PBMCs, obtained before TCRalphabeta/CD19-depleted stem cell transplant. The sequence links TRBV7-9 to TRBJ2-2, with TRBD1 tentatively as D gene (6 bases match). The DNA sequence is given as TGTGCCAGCAGCACCAACAGGGAGCCCTCGAGCGGGGAGCTGTTTTTT. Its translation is CASSTNREPSSGELFF.